This record looks at one TCR beta chain sequence and its context. CDR3 size: 13 residues. Germline V gene sequence: CDR1 WNHNN, CDR2 SYGVQD (reference sequence). Unmatched junction bases numbered 6, after V lost 5 bases and J lost 6 bases. This sample is drawn from a study of blood T cell repertoires in COVID-19. Across the whole study: There were acute and convalescent COVID-19 samples, and they came from the United States, Italy and Spain. Sample material is recorded as cDNA or gDNA derived from T cells, B-cell-depleted T cells, or PBMCs.

Under the authors' procedure: How many nucleated cells were present was estimated from reference gene primer amplification. Only in-frame clones appear in the TCRdb table, and some are missing; sequencing was by immunoSEQ multiplex PCR. That table is the source of V, J and clone size, and D and trimming were worked out from the DNA. The data hold some 20,000 clones, with 88% observed a single time. This receptor was identified in a man between 40 and 49 years old with active COVID-19. This sequence joins TRBV10-1 and TRBJ2-7; 8 nucleotides match TRBD1. Sequenced input: peripheral blood. The CDR3 bases are TGCGCCAGCAGTCAGGACAGGGCGGGCGAGCAGTACTTC. Translated, it gives CASSQDRAGEQYF.